These T cell receptor beta chains were read from a single sample in a study of control samples from healthy donors and cancer patients. This table comes from immunoSEQ multiplex PCR, and its TCRdb copy is limited to in-frame clones, with some not included. The repertoire holds fewer than 200,000 clones, roughly 90% seen once, with approximately 1.4% in the top ten. Sequencing was performed on blood. Receptors originate from a woman aged 50 to 60 in good health. The CDR3 runs from the conserved cysteine through the conserved F or W. The order of the fields is clone size, J gene, D gene, V gene, CDR3 protein, CDR3 DNA. A D gene is named only where the DNA matches it firmly. Size is stated for part of the rows, as once, few or many counts, or as a class when the clone is expanded.

-,TRBJ1-5,-,TRBV6-2/TRBV6-3,CASSYDSNQPQHF,TGTGCCAGCAGTTACGATAGCAATCAGCCCCAGCATTTT
-,TRBJ1-5,-,TRBV11-2,CASSWTRGQPQHF,TGTGCCAGCAGCTGGACACGTGGCCAGCCCCAGCATTTT
-,TRBJ1-2,-,TRBV3-1/TRBV3-2,CASSRGGKVNYGYTF,TGTGCCAGCAGCCGTGGAGGGAAGGTAAACTATGGCTACACCTTC
-,TRBJ2-7,TRBD2,TRBV5-1,CASSIGLAASYEQYF,TGCGCCAGCAGCATTGGACTAGCGGCATCCTACGAGCAGTACTTC
-,TRBJ1-2,-,TRBV28,CASSLRQATYGYTF,TGTGCCAGCAGTCTTCGACAGGCGACGTATGGCTACACCTTC
-,TRBJ2-5,-,TRBV4-3,CASSQGRGTEETQYF,TGCGCCAGCAGCCAAGGCCGGGGGACAGAAGAGACCCAGTACTTC
-,TRBJ2-3,TRBD2,TRBV10-2,CASTFSSGSLSPDTQYF,TGCGCCAGCACGTTTTCTAGCGGGAGTTTGAGCCCAGATACGCAGTATTTT
-,TRBJ1-2,-,TRBV27,CASSRQNYGYTF,TGTGCCAGCAGTAGGCAAAACTATGGCTACACCTTC
-,TRBJ1-2,TRBD1,TRBV6-2/TRBV6-3,CASSRTGALGGYTF,TGTGCCAGCAGTAGGACAGGTGCACTCGGGGGCTACACCTTC
-,TRBJ1-5,-,TRBV7-8,CASSLQLKIGGVNQPQHF,TGTGCCAGCAGCTTACAGTTAAAGATCGGCGGAGTCAATCAGCCCCAGCATTTT
-,TRBJ2-1,-,TRBV11-2,CASSLMGSVMGVNEQFF,TGTGCCAGCAGCTTAATGGGTAGCGTGATGGGTGTCAATGAGCAGTTCTTC
-,TRBJ2-5,-,TRBV30,CAGARDPRETQYF,TGTGCCGGGGCGAGGGACCCTCGGGAGACCCAGTACTTC
-,TRBJ1-4,-,TRBV4-1,CASSQRVAATNEKLFF,TGCGCCAGCAGCCAAAGGGTAGCTGCAACTAATGAAAAACTGTTTTTT
-,TRBJ1-6,TRBD1,TRBV28,CASFPGGRPYNSPLHF,TGTGCCAGCTTTCCAGGGGGCCGGCCCTATAATTCACCCCTCCACTTT
-,TRBJ2-1,TRBD2,TRBV7-8,CASTLGTRYYNEQFF,TGTGCCAGCACCCTGGGGACTAGATATTACAATGAGCAGTTCTTC
-,TRBJ2-1,-,TRBV7-9,CASSPMGGNSYNEQFF,TGTGCCAGCAGCCCCATGGGCGGGAACTCCTACAATGAGCAGTTCTTC
-,TRBJ2-7,TRBD2,TRBV9,CASSPGARGGPFEQYF,TGTGCCAGCAGCCCCGGGGCGCGGGGGGGGCCCTTCGAGCAGTACTTC
-,TRBJ1-6,-,TRBV5-1,CASSLPGADSPLHF,TGCGCCAGCAGCTTGCCAGGGGCGGATTCACCCCTCCACTTT
-,TRBJ2-7,TRBD2,TRBV25-1,CASSKLAGEVEQYF,TGTGCCAGCAGTAAACTAGCGGGGGAGGTCGAGCAGTACTTC
-,TRBJ1-4,-,TRBV5-5,CASSSRRTNEKLFF,TGTGCCAGCAGCTCCAGGCGGACTAATGAAAAACTGTTTTTT
-,TRBJ2-5,TRBD2,TRBV6-5,CATYSWTGGEETQYF,TGTGCCACATACTCCTGGACGGGGGGAGAAGAGACCCAGTACTTC
few,TRBJ1-6,-,TRBV7-6,CASSLETSSYNSPLHF,TGTGCCAGCAGCCTGGAGACGAGCTCCTATAATTCACCCCTCCACTTT
-,TRBJ1-2,TRBD1,TRBV27,CASSGQGARANGYTF,TGTGCCAGCAGTGGACAGGGGGCGCGGGCGAATGGCTACACCTTC
-,TRBJ1-2,-,TRBV27,CASSLNQLYGYTF,TGTGCCAGCAGTTTAAACCAGCTATATGGCTACACCTTC
-,TRBJ1-1,-,TRBV19,CASSVPGTEAFF,TGTGCCAGTAGTGTACCCGGGACAGAAGCTTTCTTT
few,TRBJ2-2,TRBD1,TRBV5-4,CASSLGQGNTGELFF,TGTGCCAGCAGCCTCGGACAGGGGAACACCGGGGAGCTGTTTTTT
-,TRBJ2-5,-,TRBV25-1,CASSDGGLTSDQYF,TGTGCCAGCAGTGATGGGGGCCTCACATCAGACCAGTACTTC
-,TRBJ1-2,-,TRBV19,CASSSRGTGYTF,TGTGCCAGTAGTAGCAGGGGTACTGGCTACACCTTC
-,TRBJ2-7,TRBD2,TRBV5-4,CASSSSGGQEQYF,TGTGCCAGCAGCTCAAGCGGGGGCCAGGAGCAGTACTTC
-,TRBJ2-7,TRBD1,TRBV19,CASSSGQAYYEQYF,TGTGCCAGTAGTAGCGGACAGGCGTACTACGAGCAGTACTTC
once,TRBJ1-1,-,TRBV15,CATSSANTEAFF,TGTGCCACCAGCAGCGCGAACACTGAAGCTTTCTTT
-,TRBJ2-7,-,TRBV27,CASSLNRDGSYEQYF,TGTGCCAGCAGTTTAAACCGGGACGGATCCTACGAGCAGTACTTC
-,TRBJ1-1,-,TRBV6-6,CASSYSQGTEAFF,TGTGCCAGCAGTTACTCCCAGGGCACTGAAGCTTTCTTT
-,TRBJ2-3,-,TRBV5-6,CASSWGDRHTDTQYF,TGTGCCAGCAGCTGGGGGGACAGACACACAGATACGCAGTATTTT
-,TRBJ2-7,-,TRBV12-3/TRBV12-4,CASSWGTFYEQYF,TGTGCCAGCAGTTGGGGAACCTTTTACGAGCAGTACTTC
once,TRBJ1-2,-,TRBV4-2,CASSQGRIPYGYTF,TGTGCCAGCAGCCAAGGCAGAATTCCTTATGGCTACACCTTC
-,TRBJ1-3,-,TRBV30,CAWSALTATGNTIYF,TGTGCCTGGAGCGCTCTGACAGCTACTGGAAACACCATATATTTT
-,TRBJ1-1,-,TRBV2,CASSDGPLNTEAFF,TGTGCCAGCAGTGATGGACCGTTGAACACTGAAGCTTTCTTT
-,TRBJ1-1,-,TRBV7-8,CASSLRRRGRGVDTEAFF,TGTGCCAGCAGCTTAAGGAGACGAGGGCGGGGGGTGGACACTGAAGCTTTCTTT
-,TRBJ2-5,-,TRBV7-9,CASSGRGTGTKETQYF,TGTGCCAGCAGCGGTAGAGGCACAGGGACGAAAGAGACCCAGTACTTC
-,TRBJ2-2,-,TRBV5-6,CASSYGGSSHTGELFF,TGTGCCAGCAGCTATGGGGGGTCTAGCCACACCGGGGAGCTGTTTTTT
-,TRBJ2-5,-,TRBV11-2,CASSLPGQETQYF,TGTGCCAGCAGCTTGCCGGGACAAGAGACCCAGTACTTC
-,TRBJ2-3,-,TRBV6-5,CATSQGGSGTDTQYF,TGTGCCACGAGCCAGGGGGGAAGTGGAACAGATACGCAGTATTTT
-,TRBJ2-5,TRBD1,TRBV5-6,CASQPRDRVAETQYF,TGTGCCAGCCAACCCCGGGACAGGGTGGCTGAGACCCAGTACTTC
-,TRBJ1-2,-,TRBV7-2,CASSPQGQSGGYTF,TGTGCCAGCAGCCCGCAGGGACAATCGGGTGGCTACACCTTC
-,TRBJ2-4,TRBD2,TRBV11-3,CASSERGSIQYF,TGTGCCAGCAGCGAGCGGGGGTCCATTCAGTACTTC
-,TRBJ1-4,-,TRBV5-1,CASSLQGFNEKLFF,TGCGCCAGCAGCCTGCAGGGGTTTAATGAAAAACTGTTTTTT
-,TRBJ2-7,TRBD2,TRBV10-1,CASSTGTSYYEQYF,TGCGCCAGCAGTACCGGGACTAGCTACTACGAGCAGTACTTC
-,TRBJ1-2,-,TRBV27,CASSFQGNLGGYTF,TGTGCCAGCAGTTTTCAAGGGAACCTTGGTGGCTACACCTTC
-,TRBJ2-7,TRBD2,TRBV4-1,CASSQSWREWGNEQYF,TGCGCCAGCAGCCAATCATGGCGGGAGTGGGGGAACGAGCAGTACTTC
few,TRBJ2-7,-,TRBV3-1/TRBV3-2,CASSQDRTSVKSYEQYF,TGTGCCAGCAGCCAAGATCGGACCTCAGTGAAATCATACGAGCAGTACTTC
-,TRBJ1-2,-,TRBV7-2,CASSSSGPPNYGYTF,TGTGCCAGCAGCTCGTCCGGGCCTCCGAACTATGGCTACACCTTC
-,TRBJ1-2,TRBD1,TRBV27,CASSLSIQGASGYTF,TGTGCCAGCAGTTTATCGATACAGGGGGCCAGTGGCTACACCTTC
-,TRBJ2-1,TRBD2,TRBV7-3,CASSLTSGVYNEQFF,TGTGCCAGCAGCTTGACTAGCGGGGTCTACAATGAGCAGTTCTTC
-,TRBJ1-2,TRBD1,TRBV28,CASSFPTGTVYGYTF,TGTGCCAGCAGTTTCCCTACCGGGACAGTTTATGGCTACACCTTC